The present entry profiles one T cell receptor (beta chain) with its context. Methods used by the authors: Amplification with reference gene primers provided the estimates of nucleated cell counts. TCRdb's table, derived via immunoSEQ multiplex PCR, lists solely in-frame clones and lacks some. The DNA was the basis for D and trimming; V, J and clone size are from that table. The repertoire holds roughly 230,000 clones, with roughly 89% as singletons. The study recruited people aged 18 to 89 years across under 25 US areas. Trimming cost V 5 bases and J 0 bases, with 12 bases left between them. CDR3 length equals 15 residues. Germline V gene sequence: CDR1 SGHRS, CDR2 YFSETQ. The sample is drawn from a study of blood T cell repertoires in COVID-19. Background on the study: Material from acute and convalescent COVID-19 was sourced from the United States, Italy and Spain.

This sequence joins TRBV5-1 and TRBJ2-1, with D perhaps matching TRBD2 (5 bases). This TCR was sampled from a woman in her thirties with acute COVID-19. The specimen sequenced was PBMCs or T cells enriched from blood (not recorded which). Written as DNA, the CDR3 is TGCGCCAGCAGACCGGGGTTAAGCTCCTACAATGAGCAGTTCTTC. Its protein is CASRPGLSSYNEQFF.